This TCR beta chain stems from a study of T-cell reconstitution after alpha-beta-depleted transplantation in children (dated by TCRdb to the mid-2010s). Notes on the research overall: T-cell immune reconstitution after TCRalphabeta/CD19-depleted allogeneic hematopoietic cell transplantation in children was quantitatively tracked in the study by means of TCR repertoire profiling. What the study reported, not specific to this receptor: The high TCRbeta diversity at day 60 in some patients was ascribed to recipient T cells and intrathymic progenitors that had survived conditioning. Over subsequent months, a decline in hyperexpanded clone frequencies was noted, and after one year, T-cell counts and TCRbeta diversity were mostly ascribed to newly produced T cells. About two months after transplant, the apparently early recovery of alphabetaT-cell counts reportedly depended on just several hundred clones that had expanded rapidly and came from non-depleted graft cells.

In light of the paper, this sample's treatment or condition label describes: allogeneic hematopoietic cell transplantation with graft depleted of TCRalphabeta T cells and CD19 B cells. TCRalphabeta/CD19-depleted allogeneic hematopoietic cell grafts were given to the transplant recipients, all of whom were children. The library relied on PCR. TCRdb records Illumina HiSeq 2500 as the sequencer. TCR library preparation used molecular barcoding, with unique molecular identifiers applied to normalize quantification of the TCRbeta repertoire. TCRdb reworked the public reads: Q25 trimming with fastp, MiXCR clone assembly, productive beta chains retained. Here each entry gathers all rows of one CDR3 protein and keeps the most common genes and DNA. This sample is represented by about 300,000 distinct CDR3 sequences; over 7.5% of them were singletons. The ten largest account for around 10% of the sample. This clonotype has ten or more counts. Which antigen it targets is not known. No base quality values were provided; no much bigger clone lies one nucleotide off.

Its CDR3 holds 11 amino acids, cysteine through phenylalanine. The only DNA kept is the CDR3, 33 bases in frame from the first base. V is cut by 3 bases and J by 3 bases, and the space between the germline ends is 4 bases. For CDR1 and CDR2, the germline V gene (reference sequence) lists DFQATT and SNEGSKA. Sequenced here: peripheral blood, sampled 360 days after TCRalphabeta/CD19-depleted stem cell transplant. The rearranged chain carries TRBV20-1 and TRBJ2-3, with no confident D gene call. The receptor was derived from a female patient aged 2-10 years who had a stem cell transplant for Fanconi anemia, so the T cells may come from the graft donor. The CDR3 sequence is CSARRTDTQYF. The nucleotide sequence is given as TGCAGTGCTAGGCGTACAGATACGCAGTATTTT.